This TCR beta chain was sequenced for a study of T-cell reconstitution after alpha-beta-depleted transplantation in children (dated by TCRdb to between 2015 and 2016). Describing the broader study: Using TCR repertoire profiling, the study quantitatively followed how T-cell immune reconstitution unfolded in children after TCRalphabeta/CD19-depleted allogeneic hematopoietic cell transplantation.

Remarks on this clonotype: The target of this receptor is not known. No much larger clone is present one base from it, and per-base qualities are unavailable.

Receptors were amplified or captured by PCR. Sequenced on an Illumina HiSeq 2500. TCR libraries were prepared with molecular barcoding, using unique molecular identifiers to normalize TCRbeta repertoire quantification. TCRdb trimmed public reads at Q25 via fastp, called clones via MiXCR and kept in-frame beta chains. Entries that share a CDR3 protein sequence are merged under the most common genes and DNA. The sample data list 350,000 to 400,000 distinct CDR3 sequences, and less than 15% of these were observed just once. The biggest ten clones account for roughly 4.5% of the sample. Sequencing used PBMCs, obtained from the stem cell graft. The receptor's source is a human donor who donated a stem cell graft to a child with Fanconi anemia.

The sequence in DNA is TGTGCCAGCAGCCATACCGGGACAGGGGGCCAGCCCCAGCATTTT. It translates to CASSHTGTGGQPQHF. The sequence is built from TRBV4-2 and TRBJ1-5; TRBD1 agrees with 12 junctional bases. V ends up 3 bases short and J 7 bases short, with an unmatched junction base count of 4. The germline V gene sets CDR1 to LGHNA and CDR2 to YNFKEQ. The CDR3 sequence holds 15 residues, the cysteine and phenylalanine included. The CDR3 DNA has 45 bases and is translated from base 1.